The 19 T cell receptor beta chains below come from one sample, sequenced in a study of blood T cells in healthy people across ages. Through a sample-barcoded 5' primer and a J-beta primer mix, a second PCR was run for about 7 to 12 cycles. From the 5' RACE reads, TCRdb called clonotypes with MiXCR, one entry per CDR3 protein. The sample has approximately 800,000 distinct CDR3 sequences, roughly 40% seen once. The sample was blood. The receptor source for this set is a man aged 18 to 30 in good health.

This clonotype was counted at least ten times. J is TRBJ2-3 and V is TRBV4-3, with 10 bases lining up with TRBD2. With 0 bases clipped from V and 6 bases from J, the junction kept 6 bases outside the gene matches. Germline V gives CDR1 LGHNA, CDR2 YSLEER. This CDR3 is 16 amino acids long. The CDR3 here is CASSQDPAGGPDTQYF. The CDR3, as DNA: TGCGCCAGCAGCCAAGATCCAGCGGGGGGGCCGGATACGCAGTATTTT.

CDR3 sequence reads: CASSSGQGLGREAQFF. CDR3 DNA sequence: TGTGCCAGCAGTTCCGGACAGGGTTTGGGGAGGGAGGCCCAGTTCTTC. This sequence joins TRBV28 and TRBJ2-1; TRBD1 might be the D (8 bases). With 4 bases removed from V and 13 bases from J, the gap between germline ends came to 26 bases. The CDR3 has 16 amino acids. Germline CDR1 is MDHEN and CDR2 is SYDVKM.

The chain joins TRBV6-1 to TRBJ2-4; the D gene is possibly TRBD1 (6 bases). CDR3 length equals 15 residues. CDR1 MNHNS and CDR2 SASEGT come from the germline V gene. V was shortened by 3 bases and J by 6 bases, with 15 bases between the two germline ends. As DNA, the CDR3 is TGTGCCAGCAGTGATGCGACAGGTGGCGTAAACATTCAGTACTTC. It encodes CASSDATGGVNIQYF.

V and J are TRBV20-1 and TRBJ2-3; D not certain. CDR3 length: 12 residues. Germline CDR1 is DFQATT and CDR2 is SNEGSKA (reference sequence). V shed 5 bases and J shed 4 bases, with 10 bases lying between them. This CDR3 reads CSALPRADTQYF. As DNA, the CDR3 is TGCAGTGCTCTCCCCCGGGCAGATACGCAGTATTTT.

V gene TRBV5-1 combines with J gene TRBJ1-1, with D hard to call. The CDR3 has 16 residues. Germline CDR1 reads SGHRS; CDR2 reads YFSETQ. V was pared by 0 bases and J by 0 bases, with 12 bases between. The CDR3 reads CASSLAAELMNTEAFF. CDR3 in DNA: TGCGCCAGCAGCTTGGCGGCAGAGTTGATGAACACTGAAGCTTTCTTT.

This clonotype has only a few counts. CDR3 sequence reads: CASSLNINSYGYTF. The CDR3 DNA is TGTGCCAGCAGTTTAAACATAAACTCTTATGGCTACACCTTC. The chain carries TRBV12-3 or TRBV12-4 and TRBJ1-2; the D is unclear. CDR3 length equals 14 residues. Trimming took off 2 bases at V and 5 bases at J, with 12 bases between the two ends.

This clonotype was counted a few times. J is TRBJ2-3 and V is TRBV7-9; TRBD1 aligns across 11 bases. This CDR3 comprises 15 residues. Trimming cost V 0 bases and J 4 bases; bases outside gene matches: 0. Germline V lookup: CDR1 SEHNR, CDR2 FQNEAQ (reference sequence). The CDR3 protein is CASSLADRGPDTQYF. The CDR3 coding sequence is TGTGCCAGCAGCTTAGCGGACAGGGGGCCAGATACGCAGTATTTT.

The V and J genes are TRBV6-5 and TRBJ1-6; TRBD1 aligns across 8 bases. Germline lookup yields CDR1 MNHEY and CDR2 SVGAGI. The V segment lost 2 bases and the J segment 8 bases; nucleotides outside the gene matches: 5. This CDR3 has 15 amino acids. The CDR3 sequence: CASSYTTGEDSPLHF. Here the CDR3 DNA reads TGTGCCAGCAGTTACACGACAGGGGAGGATTCACCCCTCCACTTT.

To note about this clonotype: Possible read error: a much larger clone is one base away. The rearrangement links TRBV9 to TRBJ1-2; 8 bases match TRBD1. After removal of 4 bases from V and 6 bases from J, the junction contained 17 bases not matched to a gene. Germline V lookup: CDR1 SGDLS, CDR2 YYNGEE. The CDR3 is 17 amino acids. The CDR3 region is CASSTPVHQQGDHGYTF. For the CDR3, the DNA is TGTGCCAGCAGCACCCCCGTACATCAACAGGGGGACCATGGCTACACCTTC.

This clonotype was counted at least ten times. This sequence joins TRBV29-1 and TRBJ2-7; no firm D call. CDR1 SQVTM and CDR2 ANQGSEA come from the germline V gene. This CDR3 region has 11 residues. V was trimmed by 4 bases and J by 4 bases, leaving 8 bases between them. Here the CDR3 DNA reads TGCAGCGTTGGCAGTAATTACGAGCAGTACTTC. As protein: CSVGSNYEQYF.

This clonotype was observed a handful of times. CDR3 in amino acids: CASSLTQGIKEKLFF. The CDR3 region has the DNA TGTGCCAGCAGTTTAACACAGGGGATTAAGGAAAAACTGTTTTTT. The chain employs TRBV27 and TRBJ1-4, with TRBD1 matching over 7 bases. The germline CDR1 and CDR2 sequences are MNHEY and SMNVEV (reference sequence). The CDR3 sequence is 15 residues long. V lost 2 bases, J lost 8 bases, and 8 bases stayed unmatched.

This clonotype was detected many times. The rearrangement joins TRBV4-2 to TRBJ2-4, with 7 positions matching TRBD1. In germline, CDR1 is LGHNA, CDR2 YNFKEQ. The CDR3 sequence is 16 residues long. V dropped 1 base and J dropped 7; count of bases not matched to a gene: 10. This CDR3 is CASSQAIDRVYNIQYF. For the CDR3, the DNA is TGTGCCAGCAGCCAAGCGATCGACAGGGTATACAACATTCAGTACTTC.

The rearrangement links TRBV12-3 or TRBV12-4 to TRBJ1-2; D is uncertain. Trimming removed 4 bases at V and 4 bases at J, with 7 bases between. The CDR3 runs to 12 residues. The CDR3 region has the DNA TGTGCCAGCAGTTGGGCTAGCTATGGCTACACCTTC. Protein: CASSWASYGYTF.

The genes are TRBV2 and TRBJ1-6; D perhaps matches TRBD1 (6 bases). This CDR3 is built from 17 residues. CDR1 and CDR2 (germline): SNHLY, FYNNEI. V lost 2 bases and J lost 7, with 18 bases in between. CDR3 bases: TGTGCCAGCAGTGAAACATCGTGGGGGGCGCGCAATTCACCCCTCCACTTT. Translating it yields CASSETSWGARNSPLHF.

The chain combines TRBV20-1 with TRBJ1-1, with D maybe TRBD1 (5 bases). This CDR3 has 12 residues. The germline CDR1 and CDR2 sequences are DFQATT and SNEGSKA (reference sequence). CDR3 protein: CSERGERAEAFF. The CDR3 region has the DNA TGCAGCGAGAGGGGTGAGAGGGCTGAAGCTTTCTTT.

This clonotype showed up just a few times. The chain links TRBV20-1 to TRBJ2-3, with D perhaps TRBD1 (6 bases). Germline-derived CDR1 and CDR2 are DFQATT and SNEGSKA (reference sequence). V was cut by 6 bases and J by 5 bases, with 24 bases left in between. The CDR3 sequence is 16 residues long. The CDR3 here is CSAARMRTGWKDTQYF. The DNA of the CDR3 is TGCAGTGCCGCCAGGATGCGTACAGGGTGGAAAGATACGCAGTATTTT.

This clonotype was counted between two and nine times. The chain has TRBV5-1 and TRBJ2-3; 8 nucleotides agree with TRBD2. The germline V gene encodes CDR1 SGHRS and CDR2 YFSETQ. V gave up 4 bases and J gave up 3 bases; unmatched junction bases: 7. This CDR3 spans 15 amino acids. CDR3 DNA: TGCGCCAGCAGCGGGGGGGGACTAGTGACAGATACGCAGTATTTT. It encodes CASSGGGLVTDTQYF. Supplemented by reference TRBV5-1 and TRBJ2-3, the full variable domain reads KAGVTQTPRYLIKTRGQQVTLSCSPISGHRSVSWYQQTPGQGLQFLFEYFSETQRNKGNFPGRFSGRQFSNSRSEMNVSTLELGDSALYLCASSGGGLVTDTQYFGPGTRLTVL.

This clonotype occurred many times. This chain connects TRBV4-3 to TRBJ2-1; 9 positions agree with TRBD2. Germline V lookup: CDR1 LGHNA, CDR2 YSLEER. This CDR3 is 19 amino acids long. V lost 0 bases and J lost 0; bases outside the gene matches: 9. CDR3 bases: TGCGCCAGCAGCCAAGATTCAGCGGGGGGTTCCTCCTCCTACAATGAGCAGTTCTTC. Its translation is CASSQDSAGGSSSYNEQFF.

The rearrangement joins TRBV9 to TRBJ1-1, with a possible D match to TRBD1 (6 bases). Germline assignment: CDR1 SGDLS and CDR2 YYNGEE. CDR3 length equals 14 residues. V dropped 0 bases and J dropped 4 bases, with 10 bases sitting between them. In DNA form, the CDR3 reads TGTGCCAGCAGCGTAGCGGGGGCAAGCACTGAAGCTTTCTTT. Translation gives CASSVAGASTEAFF.